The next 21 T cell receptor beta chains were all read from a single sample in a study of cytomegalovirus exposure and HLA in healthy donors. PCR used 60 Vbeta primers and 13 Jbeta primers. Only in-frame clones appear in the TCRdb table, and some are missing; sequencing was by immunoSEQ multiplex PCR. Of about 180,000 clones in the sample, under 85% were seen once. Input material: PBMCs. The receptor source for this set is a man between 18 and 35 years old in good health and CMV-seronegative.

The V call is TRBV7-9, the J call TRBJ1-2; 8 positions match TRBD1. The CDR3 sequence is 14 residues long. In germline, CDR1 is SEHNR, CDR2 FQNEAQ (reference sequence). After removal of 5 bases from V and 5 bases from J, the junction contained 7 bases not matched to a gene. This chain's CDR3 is CASSPSDRVYGYTF. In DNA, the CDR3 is TGTGCCAGCAGCCCCTCGGACAGGGTATATGGCTACACCTTC.

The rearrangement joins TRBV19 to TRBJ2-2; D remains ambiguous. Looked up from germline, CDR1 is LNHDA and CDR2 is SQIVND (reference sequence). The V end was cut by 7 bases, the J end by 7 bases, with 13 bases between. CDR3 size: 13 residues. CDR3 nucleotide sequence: TGTGCCAGTACCCCCAGATCGGGCGGGGAGCTGTTTTTT. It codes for CASTPRSGGELFF. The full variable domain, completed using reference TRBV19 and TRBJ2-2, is DGGITQSPKYLFRKEGQNVTLSCEQNLNHDAMYWYRQDPGQGLRLIYYSQIVNDFQKGDIAEGYSVSREKKESFPLTVTSAQKNPTAFYLCASTPRSGGELFFGEGSRLTVL.

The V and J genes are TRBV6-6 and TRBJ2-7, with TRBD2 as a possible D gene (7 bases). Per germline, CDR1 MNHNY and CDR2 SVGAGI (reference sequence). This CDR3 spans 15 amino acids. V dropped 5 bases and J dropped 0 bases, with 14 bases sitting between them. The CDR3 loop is CASSPRGGDSYEQYF. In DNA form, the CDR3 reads TGTGCCAGCAGTCCCCGAGGGGGGGACTCCTACGAGCAGTACTTC.

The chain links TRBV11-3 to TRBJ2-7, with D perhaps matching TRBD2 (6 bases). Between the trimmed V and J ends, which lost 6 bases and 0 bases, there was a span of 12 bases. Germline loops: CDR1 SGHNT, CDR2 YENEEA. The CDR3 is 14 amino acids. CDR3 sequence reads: CASRPGLASYEQYF. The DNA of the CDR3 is TGTGCCAGCAGACCGGGACTGGCCTCCTACGAGCAGTACTTC.

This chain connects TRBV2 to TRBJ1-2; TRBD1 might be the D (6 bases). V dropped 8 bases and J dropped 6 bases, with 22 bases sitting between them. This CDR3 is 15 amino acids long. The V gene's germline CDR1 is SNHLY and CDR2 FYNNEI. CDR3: CASPQYRDPGDGYTF. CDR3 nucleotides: TGTGCCAGCCCCCAATACAGGGATCCTGGCGATGGCTACACCTTC.

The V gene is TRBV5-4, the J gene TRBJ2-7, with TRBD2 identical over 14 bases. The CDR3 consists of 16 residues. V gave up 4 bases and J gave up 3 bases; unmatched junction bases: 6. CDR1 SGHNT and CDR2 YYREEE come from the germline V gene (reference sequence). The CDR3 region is CASSIGTSGRLYEQYF. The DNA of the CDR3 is TGTGCCAGCAGCATTGGGACTAGCGGGAGACTCTACGAGCAGTACTTC.

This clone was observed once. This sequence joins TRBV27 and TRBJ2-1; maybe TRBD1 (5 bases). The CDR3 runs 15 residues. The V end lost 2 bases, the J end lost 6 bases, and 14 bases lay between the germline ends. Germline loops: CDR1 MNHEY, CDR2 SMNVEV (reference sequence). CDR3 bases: TGTGCCAGCAGTTTAACGCCACAAAGGGGCAATGAGCAGTTCTTC. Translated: CASSLTPQRGNEQFF.

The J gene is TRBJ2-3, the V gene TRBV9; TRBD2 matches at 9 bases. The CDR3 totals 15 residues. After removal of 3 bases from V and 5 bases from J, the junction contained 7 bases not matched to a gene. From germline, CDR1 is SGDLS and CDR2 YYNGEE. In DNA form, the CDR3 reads TGTGCCAGCAGCGCCTTAGCGGGGGAACGAGATACGCAGTATTTT. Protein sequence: CASSALAGERDTQYF.

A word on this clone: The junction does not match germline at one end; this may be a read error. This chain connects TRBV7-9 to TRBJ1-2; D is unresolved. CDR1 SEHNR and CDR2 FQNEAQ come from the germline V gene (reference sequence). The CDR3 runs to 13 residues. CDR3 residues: CSSSPTRSYGYTF. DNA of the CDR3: TGTTCCAGCAGCCCCACTCGGTCCTATGGCTACACCTTC.

This CDR3 is CASSPRKGQASHTQYF. CDR3 coding DNA: TGTGCCAGCTCACCCAGAAAGGGACAGGCCAGCCATACGCAGTATTTT. The V and J genes are TRBV18 and TRBJ2-3, with 8 bases aligning to TRBD1. This CDR3 has 16 residues. CDR1 and CDR2 (germline): KGHSH, LQKENI. V lost 3 bases to trimming and J lost 7 bases; unmatched junction nucleotides: 12.

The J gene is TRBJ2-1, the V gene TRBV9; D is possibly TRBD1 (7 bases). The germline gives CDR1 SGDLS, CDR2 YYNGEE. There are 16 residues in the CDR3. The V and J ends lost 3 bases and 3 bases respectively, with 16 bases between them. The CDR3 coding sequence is TGTGCCAGCAGCGGCGGAGGGGGCAGGCTCTACAATGAGCAGTTCTTC. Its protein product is CASSGGGGRLYNEQFF.

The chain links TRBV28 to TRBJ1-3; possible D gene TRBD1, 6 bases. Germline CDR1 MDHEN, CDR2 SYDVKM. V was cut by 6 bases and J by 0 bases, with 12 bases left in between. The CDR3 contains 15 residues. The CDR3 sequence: CASSRQVSSGNTIYF. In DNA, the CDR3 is TGTGCCAGCAGCCGACAGGTCAGCTCTGGAAACACCATATATTTT.

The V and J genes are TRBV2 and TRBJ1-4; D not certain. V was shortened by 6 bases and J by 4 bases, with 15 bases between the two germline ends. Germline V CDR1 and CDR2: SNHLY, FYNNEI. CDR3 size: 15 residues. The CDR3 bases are TGTGCCAGCAGCCTTACATTAGGAGTTAATGAAAAACTGTTTTTT. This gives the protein CASSLTLGVNEKLFF.

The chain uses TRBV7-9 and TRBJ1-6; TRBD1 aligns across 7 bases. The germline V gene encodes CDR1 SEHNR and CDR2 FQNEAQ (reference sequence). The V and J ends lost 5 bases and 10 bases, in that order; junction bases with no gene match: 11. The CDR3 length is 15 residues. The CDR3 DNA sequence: TGTGCCAGCAGCCTGGGAACAGGGGTTGGCTCACCCCTCCACTTT. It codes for CASSLGTGVGSPLHF. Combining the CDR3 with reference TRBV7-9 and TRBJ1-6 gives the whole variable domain DTGVSQNPRHKITKRGQNVTFRCDPISEHNRLYWYRQTLGQGPEFLTYFQNEAQLEKSRLLSDRFSAERPKGSFSTLEIQRTEQGDSAMYLCASSLGTGVGSPLHFGNGTRLTVT.

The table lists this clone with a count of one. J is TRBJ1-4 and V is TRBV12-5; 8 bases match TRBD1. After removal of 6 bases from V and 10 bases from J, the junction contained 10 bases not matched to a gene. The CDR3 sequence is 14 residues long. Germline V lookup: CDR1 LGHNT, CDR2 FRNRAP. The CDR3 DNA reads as TGTGCTAGTGGACCGGGACAGGTCGTCGGAAAACTGTTTTTT. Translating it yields CASGPGQVVGKLFF. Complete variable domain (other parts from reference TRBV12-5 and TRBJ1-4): DARVTQTPRHKVTEMGQEVTMRCQPILGHNTVFWYRQTMMQGLELLAYFRNRAPLDDSGMPKDRFSAEMPDATLATLKIQPSEPRDSAVYFCASGPGQVVGKLFFGSGTQLSVL.

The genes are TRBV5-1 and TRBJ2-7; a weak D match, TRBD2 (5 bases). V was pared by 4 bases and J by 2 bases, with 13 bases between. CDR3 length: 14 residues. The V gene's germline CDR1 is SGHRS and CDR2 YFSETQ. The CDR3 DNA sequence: TGCGCCAGCAGCCCTGGGTGGGAGACCTACGAGCAGTACTTC. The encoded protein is CASSPGWETYEQYF. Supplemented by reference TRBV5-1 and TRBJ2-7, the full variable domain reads KAGVTQTPRYLIKTRGQQVTLSCSPISGHRSVSWYQQTPGQGLQFLFEYFSETQRNKGNFPGRFSGRQFSNSRSEMNVSTLELGDSALYLCASSPGWETYEQYFGPGTRLTVT.

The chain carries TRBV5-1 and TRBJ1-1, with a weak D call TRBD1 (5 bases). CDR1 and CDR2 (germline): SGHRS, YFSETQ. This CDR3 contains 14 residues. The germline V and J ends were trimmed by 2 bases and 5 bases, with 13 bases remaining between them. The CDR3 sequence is CASSFAFRGTEAFF. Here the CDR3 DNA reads TGCGCCAGCAGCTTCGCTTTTCGGGGGACTGAAGCTTTCTTT.

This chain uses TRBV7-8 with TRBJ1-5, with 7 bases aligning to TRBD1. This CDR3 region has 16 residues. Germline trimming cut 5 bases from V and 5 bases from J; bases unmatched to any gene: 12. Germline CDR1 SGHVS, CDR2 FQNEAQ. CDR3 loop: CASSTRGDRLDQPQHF. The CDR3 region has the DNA TGTGCCAGCAGCACCCGTGGGGACAGACTAGATCAGCCCCAGCATTTT. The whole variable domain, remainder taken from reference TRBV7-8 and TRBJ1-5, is GAGVSQSPRYKVAKRGQDVALRCDPISGHVSLFWYQQALGQGPEFLTYFQNEAQLDKSGLPSDRFFAERPEGSVSTLKIQRTQQEDSAVYLCASSTRGDRLDQPQHFGDGTRLSIL.

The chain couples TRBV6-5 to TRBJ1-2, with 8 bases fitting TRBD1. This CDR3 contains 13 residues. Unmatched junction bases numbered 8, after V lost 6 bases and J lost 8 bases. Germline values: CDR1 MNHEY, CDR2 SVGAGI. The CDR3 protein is CASSKTGVVGYTF. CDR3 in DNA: TGTGCCAGCAGCAAGACAGGGGTGGTAGGCTACACCTTC.

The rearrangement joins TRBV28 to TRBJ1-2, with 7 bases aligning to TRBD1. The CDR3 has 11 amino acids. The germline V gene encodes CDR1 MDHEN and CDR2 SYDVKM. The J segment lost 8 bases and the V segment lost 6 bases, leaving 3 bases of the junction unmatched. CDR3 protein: CASSPDRGYTF. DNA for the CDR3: TGTGCCAGCAGCCCGGACAGGGGCTACACCTTC.

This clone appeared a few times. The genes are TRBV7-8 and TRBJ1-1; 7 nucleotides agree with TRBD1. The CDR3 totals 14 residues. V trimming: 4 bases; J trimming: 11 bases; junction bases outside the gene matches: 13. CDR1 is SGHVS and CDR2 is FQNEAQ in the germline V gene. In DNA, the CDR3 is TGTGCCAGCAGCTACTTACCCGGGACAGCGGGCGCTTTCTTT. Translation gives CASSYLPGTAGAFF.